This T cell receptor beta chain derives from a study of OX40 agonist ivuxolimab in advanced cancers. Germline V gene sequence: CDR1 SNHLY, CDR2 FYNNEI. Trimming pared 6 bases from V and 5 bases from J, leaving 17 bases between. This CDR3 region has 15 residues. TCRdb's copy holds only in-frame clones and misses some; the assay was immunoSEQ multiplex PCR. The table has roughly 35,000 clones, around 92% seen once. The sample here was CD4+ or CD8+ T cells sorted from blood, taken in a trial of the OX40 agonist ivuxolimab. This chain connects TRBV2 to TRBJ1-5; possible D gene TRBD1, 5 bases. This TCR derives from an adult with an advanced solid tumor such as melanoma, head and neck, liver or kidney cancer. CDR3 amino acids: CASSYVGVGDQPQHF. Written as DNA, the CDR3 is TGTGCCAGCAGCTACGTAGGGGTAGGCGATCAGCCCCAGCATTTT. Based on the CDR3 plus reference TRBV2 and TRBJ1-5, the full variable domain is EPEVTQTPSHQVTQMGQEVILRCVPISNHLYFYWYRQILGQKVEFLVSFYNNEISEKSEIFDDQFSVERPDGSNFTLKIRSTKLEDSAMYFCASSYVGVGDQPQHFGDGTRLSIL.